The 30 T cell receptor beta chains below come from one sample, sequenced in a study of CD8 T cells in ankylosing spondylitis. TCRdb fed the 5' RACE reads into MiXCR, producing one record per CDR3 protein. The sample carries around 180,000 distinct CDR3 sequences, around 13% recorded once. Sequenced input: blood, either unsorted or a sorted T cell fraction (not recorded which). All receptors derive from a female donor with ankylosing spondylitis or in good health (not recorded which).

This clonotype has a count of ten or more. The rearrangement links TRBV20-1 to TRBJ2-1; TRBD2 matches at 8 bases. V trimming: 0 bases; J trimming: 1 base; junction bases outside the gene matches: 14. The CDR3 spans 19 residues. In germline, CDR1 is DFQATT, CDR2 SNEGSKA (reference sequence). The CDR3 sequence is CSARDRGALAGGSYNEQFF. DNA of the CDR3: TGCAGTGCTAGAGATAGAGGCGCCCTGGCGGGAGGTTCCTACAATGAGCAGTTCTTC.

This clonotype occurred many times. The genes are TRBV7-9 and TRBJ2-1, with a weak D call TRBD1 (6 bases). This CDR3 region has 15 residues. Germline V lookup: CDR1 SEHNR, CDR2 FQNEAQ (reference sequence). V dropped 5 bases and J dropped 9 bases, with 20 bases sitting between them. CDR3: CASSRRDNGVGEQFF. The CDR3 coding sequence is TGTGCCAGCAGCCGCCGGGACAACGGGGTCGGTGAGCAGTTCTTC.

Many counts were recorded for this clonotype. The V call is TRBV12-3 or TRBV12-4, the J call TRBJ2-1; the match to TRBD2 covers 13 bases. V trimming: 6 bases; J trimming: 8 bases; junction bases outside the gene matches: 4. The CDR3 runs 14 residues. Written as DNA, the CDR3 is TGTGCCAGCAGCCGGACTAGCGGGAGTGATGAGCAGTTCTTC. Residues: CASSRTSGSDEQFF.

This clonotype turned up a few times. The rearrangement joins TRBV20-1 to TRBJ2-7; TRBD2 agrees at 8 bases. The CDR3 covers 15 residues. Germline V gene lookup returns CDR1 DFQATT and CDR2 SNEGSKA (reference sequence). The J segment lost 4 bases and the V segment lost 0 bases, leaving 8 bases of the junction unmatched. CDR3 bases: TGCAGTGCTAGAGATACGGGAGGGGGTGTATACGAGCAGTACTTC. Amino acids: CSARDTGGGVYEQYF.

This clonotype was recorded at least ten times. The chain is built from TRBV3-1 and TRBJ2-2; D gene uncertain. The CDR3 covers 14 residues. Trimming cost V 2 bases and J 2 bases, with 6 bases left between them. The germline gives CDR1 LGHDT, CDR2 YNNKEL (reference sequence). DNA of the CDR3: TGTGCCAGCAGCCAATTTCGAAACACCGGGGAGCTGTTTTTT. Amino acids: CASSQFRNTGELFF. Complete variable domain (other parts from reference TRBV3-1 and TRBJ2-2): DTAVSQTPKYLVTQMGNDKSIKCEQNLGHDTMYWYKQDSKKFLKIMFSYNNKELIINETVPNRFSPKSPDKAHLNLHINSLELGDSAVYFCASSQFRNTGELFFGEGSRLTVL.

Ten or more counts support this clonotype. V and J are TRBV29-1 and TRBJ1-3; TRBD1 is a possible D gene (5 bases). The V gene's germline CDR1 is SQVTM and CDR2 ANQGSEA. Deletions cut 6 bases from V and 4 bases from J, with 16 bases between. The CDR3 is 14 residues long. CDR3 protein: CSVGGGENGNTIYF. Here the CDR3 DNA reads TGCAGCGTCGGAGGAGGGGAGAACGGAAACACCATATATTTT. Based on the CDR3 plus reference TRBV29-1 and TRBJ1-3, the full variable domain is SAVISQKPSRDICQRGTSLTIQCQVDSQVTMMFWYRQQPGQSLTLIATANQGSEATYESGFVIDKFPISRPNLTFSTLTVSNMSPEDSSIYLCSVGGGENGNTIYFGEGSWLTVV.

This clonotype was counted many times. The V gene is TRBV7-8, the J gene TRBJ1-3; weak D call: TRBD1 (5 bases). The CDR3 sequence is 15 residues long. CDR1 and CDR2 from the germline V gene are SGHVS and FQNEAQ. V was clipped by 5 bases and J by 6 bases, with 17 bases between them. Here the CDR3 DNA reads TGTGCCAGCAGCCCGATTGGGGGGAATGTAAACACCATATATTTT. Translated, it gives CASSPIGGNVNTIYF.

The sample holds many counts of this clonotype. This rearrangement joins TRBV7-9 to TRBJ1-4; TRBD1 matches 7 bases. Germline V lookup: CDR1 SEHNR, CDR2 FQNEAQ (reference sequence). The CDR3 is 16 amino acids. V trimming: 5 bases; J trimming: 0 bases; junction bases outside the gene matches: 6. CDR3 nucleotide sequence: TGTGCCAGCAGCATACGACAGGGTGCAACTAATGAAAAACTGTTTTTT. Residues: CASSIRQGATNEKLFF.

This clonotype was counted between two and nine times. The chain recombines TRBV12-3 or TRBV12-4 with TRBJ1-1; maybe TRBD1 (6 bases). V lost 5 bases, J lost 4 bases, and 11 bases lay in between. CDR3 length: 13 amino acids. In DNA, the CDR3 is TGTGCCAGCAGTGCACAGGGTCCCACTGAAGCTTTCTTT. Residues: CASSAQGPTEAFF.

Concerning this clonotype itself: A read error may be the cause here, since a much bigger clone is one base away. The V gene is TRBV12-3 or TRBV12-4, the J gene TRBJ1-2; no clear D gene. The CDR3 contains 16 residues. V was shortened by 5 bases and J by 4 bases, with 20 bases between the two germline ends. CDR3 in amino acids: CASSPIGGNLVYGYTF. The CDR3 region has the DNA TGTGCCAGCAGTCCCATCGGAGGGAATCTGGTCTATGGCTACACCTTC.

This clonotype occurred many times. The CDR3 protein is CASSPAEGGALGYGYTF. The DNA for the CDR3 is TGTGCCAGCAGTCCCGCCGAGGGGGGAGCTTTAGGCTATGGCTACACCTTC. The chain carries TRBV9 and TRBJ1-2, with TRBD1 as a possible D gene (6 bases). Trimming removed 5 bases from V and 4 bases from J, with 24 bases in between. Germline CDR1 reads SGDLS; CDR2 reads YYNGEE. CDR3 length equals 17 residues. Full variable domain (missing parts from reference TRBV9 and TRBJ1-2): DSGVTQTPKHLITATGQRVTLRCSPRSGDLSVYWYQQSLDQGLQFLIQYYNGEERAKGNILERFSAQQFPDLHSELNLSSLELGDSALYFCASSPAEGGALGYGYTFGSGTRLTVV.

The table lists this clonotype with many counts. The chain employs TRBV24-1 and TRBJ1-1; D is unclear. This CDR3 has 13 residues. Per germline, CDR1 KGHDR and CDR2 SFDVKD. The V end was cut by 3 bases, the J end by 2 bases, with 6 bases between. The DNA of the CDR3 is TGTGCCACCAGTGATGGAGGTAACACTGAAGCTTTCTTT. It is translated as CATSDGGNTEAFF.

This clonotype was picked up many times. The chain uses TRBV5-1 and TRBJ1-1; 12 nucleotides match TRBD1. Losses at the gene ends were 7 bases for V and 5 bases for J; bases not matched to a gene: 3. The CDR3 has 13 amino acids. Germline V gene sequence: CDR1 SGHRS, CDR2 YFSETQ. CDR3 in DNA: TGCGCCAGCCAGGGACAGGGGGCAACTGAAGCTTTCTTT. Translating gives CASQGQGATEAFF.

This clonotype was seen a few times. The chain uses TRBV4-3 and TRBJ2-2, with TRBD2 identical over 7 bases. With 1 base clipped from V and 6 bases from J, the junction kept 5 bases outside the gene matches. The CDR3 is 15 amino acids. Germline V gives CDR1 LGHNA, CDR2 YSLEER. The CDR3: CASSQAGGVPGELFF. Here the CDR3 DNA reads TGCGCCAGCAGCCAAGCGGGAGGTGTTCCCGGGGAGCTGTTTTTT.

This clonotype occurred many times. The gene calls are TRBV10-3 and TRBJ2-6, with D perhaps given as TRBD1 or TRBD2 (5 bases each). The length of the CDR3 is 16 residues. V lost 8 bases, J lost 2 bases, and 16 bases lay in between. Germline V CDR1 and CDR2: ENHRY, SYGVKD. The CDR3 sequence: CAIPGPTRAGANVLTF. CDR3 sequence (DNA): TGTGCCATCCCGGGGCCCACCCGGGCTGGGGCCAACGTCCTGACTTTC.

This clonotype was seen only a few times. The gene calls are TRBV24-1 and TRBJ2-1; unclear D gene. CDR1 KGHDR and CDR2 SFDVKD come from the germline V gene. The V gene lost 9 bases and the J gene lost 4 bases, with 9 bases spanning the gap. The CDR3 is 12 amino acids. The CDR3 sequence: CATSRNYNEQFF. For the CDR3, the DNA is TGTGCCACCTCGCGGAATTACAATGAGCAGTTCTTC.

This clonotype was observed a few times. The chain joins TRBV27 to TRBJ2-6; no reliable D call. Germline lookup yields CDR1 MNHEY and CDR2 SMNVEV (reference sequence). This CDR3 spans 14 amino acids. Trimming removed 5 bases from V and 1 base from J, with 6 bases in between. CDR3 nucleotide sequence: TGTGCCAGCAGTAGGTTATCTGGGGCCAACGTCCTGACTTTC. Amino acids: CASSRLSGANVLTF.

The sample holds a few counts of this clonotype. The gene calls are TRBV15 and TRBJ2-6; unclear D gene. The CDR3 consists of 16 residues. Germline-derived CDR1 and CDR2 are LNHNV and YYDKDF (reference sequence). Trimming pared 0 bases from V and 2 bases from J, leaving 8 bases between. This chain's CDR3 is CATSRDKVTGANVLTF. In nucleotides, the CDR3 is TGTGCCACCAGCAGAGATAAGGTGACTGGGGCCAACGTCCTGACTTTC.

This clonotype was recorded many times. V usage is TRBV6-2 or TRBV6-3 and J usage is TRBJ2-3; a weak D match, TRBD2 (5 bases). The V gene lost 5 bases and the J gene lost 6 bases, with 15 bases spanning the gap. This CDR3 has 14 amino acids. Germline V gives CDR1 MNHEY, CDR2 SVGEGT. DNA for the CDR3: TGTGCCAGCAGTGGCTCCGGGGAGACGGATACGCAGTATTTT. Translating it yields CASSGSGETDTQYF.

The table lists this clonotype with many counts. The chain links TRBV4-3 to TRBJ1-1; TRBD1 is a possible D gene (5 bases). This CDR3 is built from 12 residues. CDR1 and CDR2 from the germline V gene are LGHNA and YSLEER. V lost 4 bases and J 7 bases, leaving 10 bases between the germline ends. The CDR3 sequence is CASSRVQGEAFF. In nucleotides, the CDR3 is TGCGCCAGCAGCCGGGTGCAGGGTGAAGCTTTCTTT.

The sample holds many counts of this clonotype. The chain is built from TRBV6-1 and TRBJ2-3, with 9 bases aligning to TRBD1. Trimming removed 5 bases from V and 6 bases from J; junction bases left unmatched: 9. Germline values: CDR1 MNHNS, CDR2 SASEGT. The CDR3 runs 15 residues. The CDR3 here is CASSKGTGPFDTQYF. The CDR3, as DNA: TGTGCCAGCAGTAAGGGGACAGGGCCATTCGATACGCAGTATTTT.

This clonotype was seen only a few times. The chain couples TRBV7-3 to TRBJ1-1; a weak D match, TRBD1 (5 bases). CDR3 length equals 12 residues. Per the germline V gene, CDR1 is SGHTA and CDR2 is FQGTGA. The V and J ends lost 1 base and 7 bases respectively, with 7 bases between them. For the CDR3, the DNA is TGTGCCAGCAGCTTAATGGGGGATGAAGCTTTCTTT. Protein product: CASSLMGDEAFF. The full variable domain, its missing parts supplied by reference TRBV7-3 and TRBJ1-1, is GAGVSQTPSNKVTEKGKYVELRCDPISGHTALYWYRQSLGQGPEFLIYFQGTGAADDSGLPNDRFFAVRPEGSVSTLKIQRTERGDSAVYLCASSLMGDEAFFGQGTRLTVV.

To note about this clonotype: This clone may be a read error of a much larger clone one base away. The chain recombines TRBV5-1 with TRBJ2-3; TRBD2 agrees at 7 bases. Germline V gene lookup returns CDR1 SGHRS and CDR2 YFSETQ. This CDR3 comprises 14 residues. For the CDR3, the DNA is TGCGCCAGCAGCCTAGCCGGGACTAAAGATTCGCAGTATTTT. This codes for CASSLAGTKDSQYF.

Concerning this clonotype itself: One end of the junction fails to match germline, which may point to a read error. As DNA, the CDR3 is TGTGCCAGCTCTCCACCGAGTGTTGGGAATGAGCAGTTCTTC. Translation: CASSPPSVGNEQFF. V gene TRBV18 combines with J gene TRBJ2-1; D is undetermined. The CDR3 loop spans 14 amino acids. From germline, CDR1 is KGHSH and CDR2 LQKENI.

The chain carries TRBV4-3 and TRBJ1-4; the D gene is possibly TRBD1 (6 bases). Germline V CDR1 and CDR2: LGHNA, YSLEER. The CDR3 consists of 16 residues. V was pared by 4 bases and J by 8 bases, with 20 bases between. In DNA form, the CDR3 reads TGCGCCAGCAGCCCTCGGCTCGGGGGGCGAGGAGAAAAACTGTTTTTT. Translated, it gives CASSPRLGGRGEKLFF.

This clonotype was picked up many times. This chain links TRBV7-2 with TRBJ2-2; D may be TRBD1 or TRBD2 (5 bases each). The length of the CDR3 is 15 residues. Germline-derived CDR1 and CDR2 are SGHTA and FQGNSA. Trimming removed 5 bases at V and 0 bases at J, with 10 bases between. This CDR3 is CASSRDRSNTGELFF. The CDR3 DNA reads TGTGCCAGCAGCCGGGACCGTTCGAACACCGGGGAGCTGTTTTTT.

This clonotype was counted at least ten times. CDR3 DNA sequence: TGCGCCAGCAGCTCTTCAGGAGCAGGGGAGCAGTACTTC. It specifies CASSSSGAGEQYF. J is TRBJ2-7 and V is TRBV5-1; D perhaps matches TRBD1 (5 bases). V was clipped by 3 bases and J by 7 bases, with 14 bases between them. CDR1 SGHRS and CDR2 YFSETQ come from the germline V gene. This CDR3 spans 13 amino acids. The variable domain in full, with the rest retrieved from reference TRBV5-1 and TRBJ2-7, is KAGVTQTPRYLIKTRGQQVTLSCSPISGHRSVSWYQQTPGQGLQFLFEYFSETQRNKGNFPGRFSGRQFSNSRSEMNVSTLELGDSALYLCASSSSGAGEQYFGPGTRLTVT.

A remark on this clonotype: A read error may explain this, as a much larger clone is one base away. This chain joins TRBV20-1 and TRBJ2-5; no clear D. Germline lookup yields CDR1 DFQATT and CDR2 SNEGSKA (reference sequence). The CDR3 is 16 amino acids. In nucleotides, the CDR3 is TGCAGTGTTAGAAACATACATAGATCTGGTCCAGAGACCCAGTACTTC. The encoded protein is CSVRNIHRSGPETQYF.

Worth noting for this clonotype: At one end, the junction sequence differs from germline, possibly due to a read error. The chain recombines TRBV19 with TRBJ1-1, with 8 bases fitting TRBD1. This CDR3 comprises 14 residues. In germline, CDR1 is LNHDA, CDR2 SQIVND (reference sequence). The CDR3 coding sequence is TGCGCCAGTAGTCCCGGACAGGGCCACACTGAAGCTTTCTTT. As protein: CASSPGQGHTEAFF. Full variable domain (remainder filled in from reference TRBV19 and TRBJ1-1): DGGITQSPKYLFRKEGQNVTLSCEQNLNHDAMYWYRQDPGQGLRLIYYSQIVNDFQKGDIAEGYSVSREKKESFPLTVTSAQKNPTAFYLCASSPGQGHTEAFFGQGTRLTVV.

This chain links TRBV5-1 with TRBJ2-1; D gene ambiguous. V lost 0 bases, J lost 2 bases, and 15 bases lay in between. CDR3 length: 17 residues. The germline gives CDR1 SGHRS, CDR2 YFSETQ. The CDR3 is CASSLEFAATPYNEQFF. The CDR3 coding sequence is TGCGCCAGCAGCTTGGAGTTTGCGGCTACCCCCTACAATGAGCAGTTCTTC.